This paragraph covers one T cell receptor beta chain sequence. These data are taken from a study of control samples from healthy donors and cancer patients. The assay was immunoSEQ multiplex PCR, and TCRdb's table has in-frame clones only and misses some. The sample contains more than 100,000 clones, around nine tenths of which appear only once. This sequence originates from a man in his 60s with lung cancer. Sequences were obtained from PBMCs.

CDR3 protein: CASSSTLQLNTEAFF. CDR3 DNA: TGTGCCAGCAGCTCGACCTTACAGTTAAACACTGAAGCTTTCTTT. The chain links TRBV5-5 to TRBJ1-1, with D uncertain. CDR1 and CDR2 (germline): SGHKS, YYEKEE (reference sequence). V was pared by 3 bases and J by 2 bases, with 14 bases between. This CDR3 region has 15 residues. The full variable domain, rest sourced from reference TRBV5-5 and TRBJ1-1, is DAGVTQSPTHLIKTRGQQVTLRCSPISGHKSVSWYQQVLGQGPQFIFQYYEKEERGRGNFPDRFSARQFPNYSSELNVNALLLGDSALYLCASSSTLQLNTEAFFGQGTRLTVV.